Presented here are 20 T cell receptor beta chains from one specimen sequenced in a study of graft-versus-host responses after intestinal transplantation. The protocol was immunoSEQ multiplex PCR, while the TCRdb copy is restricted to in-frame clones and leaves out a portion. The sample records roughly 7,000 clones, about 68% being singletons. Both intraepithelial and lamina propria lymphocytes were released by processing graft tissue. Specimen: ileum tissue, collected approximately 31 weeks after intestinal transplant. These receptors were obtained from a human patient who received an intestinal transplant, so some T cells may come from the graft donor.

The chain is built from TRBV10-1 and TRBJ1-1; no reliable D call. V was clipped by 0 bases and J by 6 bases, with 14 bases between them. Germline V gives CDR1 WNHNN, CDR2 SYGVQD (reference sequence). The length of the CDR3 is 15 residues. The DNA for the CDR3 is TGCGCCAGCAGTGAGTCGGCGGGGATGCACGCTGAAGCTTTCTTT. It translates to CASSESAGMHAEAFF.

V usage is TRBV5-1 and J usage is TRBJ2-7; perhaps TRBD1 as D (5 bases). The CDR3 sequence is 12 residues long. CDR1 SGHRS and CDR2 YFSETQ come from the germline V gene. Trimming cost V 0 bases and J 4 bases, with 5 bases left between them. CDR3 protein: CASSLDRYEQYF. In nucleotides, the CDR3 is TGCGCCAGCAGCTTGGACAGGTACGAGCAGTACTTC.

This chain links TRBV15 with TRBJ2-5; 9 nucleotides match TRBD1. Looked up from germline, CDR1 is LNHNV and CDR2 is YYDKDF (reference sequence). V was pared by 1 base and J by 2 bases, with 5 bases of the junction left unmatched. The CDR3 extends over 16 amino acids. Here the CDR3 DNA reads TGTGCCACCAGCAGAGGGGACAGGGCAACACAAGAGACCCAGTACTTC. It is translated as CATSRGDRATQETQYF. The full variable domain, with the rest looked up from reference TRBV15 and TRBJ2-5, is DAMVIQNPRYQVTQFGKPVTLSCSQTLNHNVMYWYQQKSSQAPKLLFHYYDKDFNNEADTPDNFQSRRPNTSFCFLDIRSPGLGDTAMYLCATSRGDRATQETQYFGPGTRLLVL.

V and J are TRBV11-2 and TRBJ1-1, with D possibly matching TRBD1 (6 bases). CDR3 length equals 15 residues. Germline assignment: CDR1 SGHAT and CDR2 FQNNGV. The V and J ends lost 5 bases and 4 bases respectively, with 17 bases between them. CDR3 in amino acids: CASSDRGGQGTEAFF. The CDR3, as DNA: TGTGCCAGCAGCGATAGGGGGGGGCAGGGCACTGAAGCTTTCTTT.

The chain carries TRBV7-3 and TRBJ2-2, with a possible D match to TRBD2 (6 bases). The V end was cut by 3 bases, the J end by 2 bases, with 7 bases between. The CDR3 covers 14 residues. The germline gives CDR1 SGHTA, CDR2 FQGTGA. This chain's CDR3 is CASSLGTNTGELFF. Written as DNA, the CDR3 is TGTGCCAGCAGCTTGGGGACTAACACCGGGGAGCTGTTTTTT.

CDR3 region: CASSYGGTSYEQYF. The DNA of the CDR3 is TGTGCCAGCAGTTATGGCGGAACGTCCTACGAGCAGTACTTC. The chain has TRBV27 and TRBJ2-7, with D unresolved. The CDR3 has 14 amino acids. The germline V gene encodes CDR1 MNHEY and CDR2 SMNVEV (reference sequence). The V and J ends lost 4 bases and 1 base respectively, with 11 bases between them.

This chain uses TRBV28 with TRBJ2-5; 7 nucleotides agree with TRBD1. The CDR3 has 14 amino acids. Germline lookup yields CDR1 MDHEN and CDR2 SYDVKM. V lost 3 bases to trimming and J lost 3 bases; unmatched junction nucleotides: 4. The CDR3 sequence: CASSLDTGEETQYF. Written as DNA, the CDR3 is TGTGCCAGCAGTTTGGATACAGGGGAAGAGACCCAGTACTTC.

The chain joins TRBV7-2 to TRBJ1-1; the D is unclear. Germline CDR1 and CDR2: SGHTA and FQGNSA. Trimming removed 2 bases from V and 7 bases from J, with 8 bases in between. The CDR3 loop spans 12 amino acids. CDR3 sequence (DNA): TGTGCCAGCAGCTTACGGGGTAATGAAGCTTTCTTT. Protein: CASSLRGNEAFF.

The chain carries TRBV28 and TRBJ2-2; maybe TRBD1 (6 bases). V gave up 6 bases and J gave up 4 bases, with 12 bases separating them. Germline V gene sequence: CDR1 MDHEN, CDR2 SYDVKM. The CDR3 is 14 residues long. The CDR3 here is CASRTGYPTGELFF. The CDR3 nucleotides are TGTGCCAGCAGGACAGGATATCCCACCGGGGAGCTGTTTTTT.

V is TRBV7-9 and J is TRBJ2-7, with 9 positions matching TRBD1. The CDR3 spans 18 residues. V lost 1 base, J lost 4 bases, and 14 bases stayed unmatched. CDR1 SEHNR and CDR2 FQNEAQ come from the germline V gene (reference sequence). CDR3 protein: CASSLEREDRGSWYEQYF. In DNA form, the CDR3 reads TGTGCCAGCAGCTTAGAGAGGGAGGACAGGGGCTCTTGGTACGAGCAGTACTTC.

The chain uses TRBV4-1 and TRBJ2-7, with TRBD1 identical over 8 bases. Unmatched junction bases numbered 3, after V lost 1 base and J lost 4 bases. The CDR3 is 14 residues long. The germline V gene encodes CDR1 MGHRA and CDR2 YSYEKL. In DNA, the CDR3 is TGCGCCAGCAGCCAAGGGCAGGGGGCTTACGAGCAGTACTTC. Translating gives CASSQGQGAYEQYF.

The chain joins TRBV28 to TRBJ1-4, with D maybe TRBD1 (6 bases). Trimming left V 10 bases short and J 0 bases short, with 12 bases between. This CDR3 spans 14 amino acids. Germline-derived CDR1 and CDR2 are MDHEN and SYDVKM. CDR3 DNA sequence: TGTGCCACACATAAGGGGGCAACTAATGAAAAACTGTTTTTT. Its translation is CATHKGATNEKLFF.

This chain joins TRBV6-5 and TRBJ1-6; TRBD1 matches 8 bases. Germline CDR1 is MNHEY and CDR2 is SVGAGI. This CDR3 is built from 14 residues. J gave up 4 bases and V 6 bases, and 2 bases lay outside the gene matches. The CDR3 nucleotides read TGTGCCAGCAGCCGACAGGGGTATAATTCACCCCTCCACTTT. It yields the protein CASSRQGYNSPLHF.

The chain couples TRBV25-1 to TRBJ1-2; D gene uncertain. V lost 0 bases and J lost 7, with 15 bases in between. Germline values: CDR1 MGHDK, CDR2 SYGVNS. The CDR3 totals 15 residues. The CDR3 protein is CASSEYGKALPGYTF. CDR3 coding DNA: TGTGCCAGCAGTGAATATGGTAAAGCCCTCCCTGGCTACACCTTC.

Relative to its sample, this clone is medium-sized. The rearrangement links TRBV10-2 to TRBJ1-1; 10 bases agree with TRBD1. V trimming: 6 bases; J trimming: 8 bases; junction bases outside the gene matches: 9. The germline V gene has CDR1 WSHSY and CDR2 SAAADI. CDR3 length: 14 amino acids. CDR3 sequence reads: CASRAGTGVREAFF. DNA for the CDR3: TGCGCCAGCAGGGCCGGGACAGGGGTTAGGGAAGCTTTCTTT.

V gene TRBV6-6 combines with J gene TRBJ2-3; 10 bases are a match to TRBD1. Germline V lookup: CDR1 MNHNY, CDR2 SVGAGI (reference sequence). The CDR3 has 15 residues. J gave up 2 bases and V 6 bases, and 5 bases lay outside the gene matches. The CDR3 sequence: CASRSGTGVTDTQYF. In DNA, the CDR3 is TGTGCCAGCAGGTCCGGGACAGGGGTCACAGATACGCAGTATTTT.

The chain joins TRBV7-8 to TRBJ1-6; the match to TRBD1 covers 8 bases. In germline, CDR1 is SGHVS, CDR2 FQNEAQ. V shed 2 bases and J 10 bases; nucleotides not matched to a gene: 13. The CDR3 runs 17 residues. The CDR3 nucleotides read TGTGCCAGCAGCTTATCGCCAGGGGGCCGCGGAGAGTCACCCCTCCACTTT. This encodes CASSLSPGGRGESPLHF.

The rearrangement uses TRBV6-5 and TRBJ2-7; 10 nucleotides line up with TRBD1. This CDR3 is 15 amino acids long. CDR1 and CDR2 from the germline V gene are MNHEY and SVGAGI. Trimming removed 0 bases from V and 6 bases from J; junction bases left unmatched: 5. CDR3 sequence (DNA): TGTGCCAGCAGTTACTCCGGACAGGGGGTGGGCGAGCAGTACTTC. Protein product: CASSYSGQGVGEQYF.

The chain recombines TRBV6-1 with TRBJ2-7; D is ambiguous. The V end was cut by 10 bases, the J end by 0 bases, with 13 bases between. The germline gives CDR1 MNHNS, CDR2 SASEGT. The CDR3 contains 13 residues. In DNA, the CDR3 is TGTGCCACCACTCTGGGCAGCTCCTACGAGCAGTACTTC. It encodes CATTLGSSYEQYF.

The rearrangement uses TRBV9 and TRBJ1-4; weak D call: TRBD1 (6 bases). V was cut by 4 bases and J by 6 bases, with 13 bases left in between. Germline assignment: CDR1 SGDLS and CDR2 YYNGEE. The CDR3 has 14 amino acids. Here the CDR3 DNA reads TGTGCCAGCAGCCCCGATGAGGGGGATGAAAAACTGTTTTTT. Translation: CASSPDEGDEKLFF.